Reported below is one TCR beta chain. It has no known antigen specificity. No base quality values were provided; no much bigger clone lies one nucleotide off. Whole blood was collected in K2EDTA tubes by collaborating institutions according to the institutions' own protocols. For TCRbeta analysis, collaborator samples were shipped as frozen whole blood, as isolated PBMCs, or as DNA extracted from either sample type. TCRbeta CDR3 regions were amplified from genomic DNA using the immunoSEQ Assay, a bias-controlled multiplex PCR. The source study handled its data this way. The number of nucleated cells in each sample was estimated from the amplification of reference gene primers within the assay. To quantify the absolute abundance of each unique TCRbeta CDR3 rearrangement, sequence reads were collapsed and filtered. For each sample, productive Simpson clonality was calculated as the square root of Simpson's diversity index over productive rearrangements. The table was pulled from immuneACCESS by TCRdb, which kept in-frame rearrangements only. Such tables lose some clones; where checked, under half of the loss comes from unresolved V genes, and the rest has no known cause. From that table come the V and J calls and clone size; the DNA was used to work out D and trimming. A total of about 69,000 clones appear in this sample, approximately 83% of them only once. The ten largest make up around 3.2% of the sample.

In the germline V gene, CDR1 corresponds to SGHNT and CDR2 to YENEEA. Trimming at the junction amounts to 2 bases on V and 8 bases on J, and the germline ends lie 19 bases apart. From its cysteine to its phenylalanine, the CDR3 spans 16 amino acids. Only the CDR3 region is kept as DNA, spanning 48 bases read in frame from base 1. This sample is part of a study of blood T cell repertoires in COVID-19 (dated by TCRdb to 2018 to 2020). As for the study more broadly: Samples covering the acute and convalescent phases of COVID-19 were provided by collaborators in the United States, Italy and Spain. The prospective study material was composed of cDNA or gDNA derived from T cells, B-cell-depleted T cells, or PBMCs. Subjects who had been exposed to COVID-19, were actively infected with it, or had recovered from it provided the deeply sampled blood TCRbeta repertoires that made up the dataset. The repertoires were released in a freely available public database intended as a resource for research on the immune response to SARS-CoV-2. Samples were obtained from the ongoing ImmuneRACE study (first 160 participants) and from about 1,300 subjects provided by 6 global collaborators. Nearly every sample came with metadata listing a de-identified subject ID, COVID-19 status, age in years and sex. Where available, HLA class I and class II types were obtained from metadata supplied by the sample provider rather than from assay-based typing.

The full study reports these points: The amount of clinical and demographic metadata varied by source and participant and was provided uncurated.

In this chain, TRBV11-3 is recombined with TRBJ2-1, and possibly TRBD2, on 6 matching bases. The sequenced sample was peripheral blood. This receptor was taken from a man older than 75 with acute or convalescent COVID-19. DNA sequence: TGTGCCAGCAGCTTATTCACGGAGGGGATTTACGATGAGCAGTTCTTC. Translated, it gives CASSLFTEGIYDEQFF.